One and the same sample provided the 10 T cell receptor beta chains below, sequenced in a study of shared clonotypes between healthy human individuals. Here immunoSEQ multiplex PCR was the method, and the copy in TCRdb shows in-frame clones only, minus some. The table includes roughly 2.6 million clones, around 90% detected once. Sequencing was performed on naive CD4+ T cells sorted from blood. Documented subset: CD45RA+ positively selected. These receptors originate from a man younger than 35 in good health.

This clone has only one observation. This chain links TRBV10-3 with TRBJ2-7, with D uncertain. From germline, CDR1 is ENHRY and CDR2 SYGVKD. CDR3 length: 15 amino acids. Trimming removed 0 bases from V and 3 bases from J, with 12 bases in between. The CDR3 DNA reads as TGTGCCATCAGTGAGTCGCAGCTACCCTACTACGAGCAGTACTTC. Translation gives CAISESQLPYYEQYF.

V and J are TRBV6-5 and TRBJ2-2, with D possibly being TRBD1 (5 bases). The CDR3 extends over 14 amino acids. Trimming removed 2 bases at V and 1 base at J, with 5 bases between. Germline V CDR1 and CDR2: MNHEY, SVGAGI. In DNA, the CDR3 is TGTGCCAGCAGTTACACAGGGAACACCGGGGAGCTGTTTTTT. This encodes CASSYTGNTGELFF.

The chain joins TRBV9 to TRBJ2-6; D ambiguous. The germline V gene has CDR1 SGDLS and CDR2 YYNGEE. The CDR3 sequence is 15 residues long. Trimming removed 7 bases from V and 0 bases from J, with 11 bases in between. The CDR3 sequence is CASSRIDSGANVLTF. Here the CDR3 DNA reads TGTGCCAGCTCCCGGATCGACTCTGGGGCCAACGTCCTGACTTTC.

The chain couples TRBV7-2 to TRBJ1-2, with D unclear. The germline V gene encodes CDR1 SGHTA and CDR2 FQGNSA. The CDR3 covers 14 residues. The V gene lost 1 base and the J gene lost 8 bases, with 14 bases spanning the gap. The CDR3 loop reads CASSLGWTERGYTF. The CDR3 nucleotides are TGTGCCAGCAGCTTAGGGTGGACCGAACGGGGCTACACCTTC.

This clone occurred once. The chain couples TRBV7-9 to TRBJ2-7; a possible D gene is TRBD1 (5 bases). V dropped 2 bases and J dropped 5 bases, with 10 bases sitting between them. The CDR3 runs 13 residues. Germline values: CDR1 SEHNR, CDR2 FQNEAQ (reference sequence). CDR3 nucleotide sequence: TGTGCCAGCAGCTTATTATCAGGGAACGAGCAGTACTTC. Protein: CASSLLSGNEQYF.

This clone was recorded a few times. The J gene is TRBJ1-1, the V gene TRBV25-1; D unclear. This CDR3 has 13 residues. Between the trimmed V and J ends, which lost 5 bases and 4 bases, there was a span of 11 bases. Germline V gene data show CDR1 as MGHDK and CDR2 as SYGVNS. The CDR3 loop is CASSLGAVTEAFF. The CDR3 nucleotides are TGTGCCAGCAGTTTGGGAGCCGTCACTGAAGCTTTCTTT.

This chain uses TRBV5-1 with TRBJ1-1, with D unresolved. This CDR3 spans 16 amino acids. Germline V lookup: CDR1 SGHRS, CDR2 YFSETQ. Trimming took 0 bases from V and 1 from J, leaving 13 bases between them. CDR3 in amino acids: CASSLATMSWNTEAFF. The CDR3, as DNA: TGCGCCAGCAGCTTGGCGACAATGAGCTGGAACACTGAAGCTTTCTTT. Full variable domain (outside the CDR3, taken from reference TRBV5-1 and TRBJ1-1): KAGVTQTPRYLIKTRGQQVTLSCSPISGHRSVSWYQQTPGQGLQFLFEYFSETQRNKGNFPGRFSGRQFSNSRSEMNVSTLELGDSALYLCASSLATMSWNTEAFFGQGTRLTVV.

Turning to this clone: This specimen includes other DNA sequences encoding the same CDR3. The gene calls are TRBV18 and TRBJ2-3; 12 bases are shared with TRBD2. CDR1 is KGHSH, CDR2 LQKENI, per germline. J was trimmed by 0 bases and V by 6 bases; bases with no gene match: 4. This CDR3 is built from 16 residues. CDR3 in DNA: TGTGCCAGCTCTCGGACTAGCGGGGCTAGCACAGATACGCAGTATTTT. Its translation: CASSRTSGASTDTQYF.

The chain uses TRBV19 and TRBJ2-7, with D perhaps TRBD2 (7 bases). This CDR3 comprises 15 residues. CDR1 is LNHDA, CDR2 SQIVND, per germline (reference sequence). The V end was cut by 1 base, the J end by 5 bases, with 15 bases between. This CDR3 is CASSIGAQGGNEQYF. Here the CDR3 DNA reads TGTGCCAGTAGTATAGGGGCACAGGGAGGGAACGAGCAGTACTTC.

The V and J genes are TRBV2 and TRBJ2-1; D remains ambiguous. The germline CDR1 and CDR2 sequences are SNHLY and FYNNEI. This CDR3 contains 11 residues. Trimming removed 7 bases at V and 7 bases at J, with 8 bases between. The DNA for the CDR3 is TGTGCCAGCACGTACAGTAATGAGCAGTTCTTC. It yields the protein CASTYSNEQFF.